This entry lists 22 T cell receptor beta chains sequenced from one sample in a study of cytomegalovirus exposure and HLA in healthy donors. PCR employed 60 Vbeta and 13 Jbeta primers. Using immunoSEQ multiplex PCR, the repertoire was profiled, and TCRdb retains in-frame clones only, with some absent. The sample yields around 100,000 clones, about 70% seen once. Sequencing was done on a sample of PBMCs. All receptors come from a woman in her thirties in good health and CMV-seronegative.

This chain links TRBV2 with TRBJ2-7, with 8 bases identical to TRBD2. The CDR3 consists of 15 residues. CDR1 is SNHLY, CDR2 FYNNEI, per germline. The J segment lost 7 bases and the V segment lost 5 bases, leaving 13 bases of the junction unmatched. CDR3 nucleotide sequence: TGTGCCAGCAGTCTGGAAACTAGCGGTAGAGGGGAGCAGTACTTC. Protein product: CASSLETSGRGEQYF.

This CDR3 is CASSPPGQASPQPQHF. In nucleotides, the CDR3 is TGTGCCAGCTCACCACCGGGACAGGCCTCACCTCAGCCCCAGCATTTT. The chain has TRBV18 and TRBJ1-5, with 8 nucleotides matching TRBD1. The CDR3 is made up of 16 amino acids. Trimming cost V 0 bases and J 6 bases; bases outside gene matches: 7. The germline V gene encodes CDR1 KGHSH and CDR2 LQKENI.

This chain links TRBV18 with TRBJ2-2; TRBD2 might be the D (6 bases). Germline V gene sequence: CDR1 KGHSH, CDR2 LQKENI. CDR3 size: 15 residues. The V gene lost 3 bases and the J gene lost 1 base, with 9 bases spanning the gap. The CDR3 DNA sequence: TGTGCCAGCTCACCCCTAGCGAAGAACACCGGGGAGCTGTTTTTT. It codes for CASSPLAKNTGELFF.

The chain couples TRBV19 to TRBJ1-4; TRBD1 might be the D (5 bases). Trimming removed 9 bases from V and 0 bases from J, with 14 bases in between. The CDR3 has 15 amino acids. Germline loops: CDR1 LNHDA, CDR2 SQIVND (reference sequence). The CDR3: CASSDRISTNEKLFF. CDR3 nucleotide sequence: TGTGCCAGCTCAGACAGAATTTCAACTAATGAAAAACTGTTTTTT.

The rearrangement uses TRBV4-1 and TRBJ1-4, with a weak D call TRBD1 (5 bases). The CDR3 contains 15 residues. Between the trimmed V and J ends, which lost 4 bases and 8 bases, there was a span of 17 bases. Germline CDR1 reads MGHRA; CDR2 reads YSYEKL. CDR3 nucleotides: TGCGCCAGCAGCCCTCTCGGGGCGGGGGACGAAAAACTGTTTTTT. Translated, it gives CASSPLGAGDEKLFF.

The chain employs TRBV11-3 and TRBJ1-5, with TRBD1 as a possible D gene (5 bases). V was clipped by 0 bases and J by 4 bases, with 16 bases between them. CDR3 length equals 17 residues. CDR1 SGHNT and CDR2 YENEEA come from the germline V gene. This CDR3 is CASSLDADSVKNQPQHF. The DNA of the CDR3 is TGTGCCAGCAGCTTAGACGCCGACAGCGTGAAAAATCAGCCCCAGCATTTT.

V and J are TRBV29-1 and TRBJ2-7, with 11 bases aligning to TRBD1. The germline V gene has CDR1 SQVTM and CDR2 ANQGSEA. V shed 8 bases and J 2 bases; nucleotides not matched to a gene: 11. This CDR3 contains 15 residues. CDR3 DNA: TGCAGCACCTCAACCGGGACAGGGGGTCCCTACGAGCAGTACTTC. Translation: CSTSTGTGGPYEQYF.

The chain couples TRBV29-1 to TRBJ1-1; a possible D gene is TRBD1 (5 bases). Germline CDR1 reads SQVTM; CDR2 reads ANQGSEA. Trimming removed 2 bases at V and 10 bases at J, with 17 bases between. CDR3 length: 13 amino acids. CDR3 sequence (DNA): TGCAGCGTTGAAAAGGGGTCAGGGAACCGAGCTTTCTTT. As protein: CSVEKGSGNRAFF.

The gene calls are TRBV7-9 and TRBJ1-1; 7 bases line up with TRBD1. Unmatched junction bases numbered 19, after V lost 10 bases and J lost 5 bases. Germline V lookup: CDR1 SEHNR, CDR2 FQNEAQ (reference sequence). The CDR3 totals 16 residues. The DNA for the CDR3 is TGTGCCATCCCTAGTCGGGCAGGGGGATCGGGGACTGAAGCTTTCTTT. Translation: CAIPSRAGGSGTEAFF.

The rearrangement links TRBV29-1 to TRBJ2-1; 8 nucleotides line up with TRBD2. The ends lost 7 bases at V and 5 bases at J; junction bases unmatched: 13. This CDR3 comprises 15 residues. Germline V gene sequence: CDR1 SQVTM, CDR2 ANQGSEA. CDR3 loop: CSGSMPSGGDNEQFF. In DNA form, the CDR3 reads TGCAGCGGGTCGATGCCGAGCGGGGGTGACAATGAGCAGTTCTTC.

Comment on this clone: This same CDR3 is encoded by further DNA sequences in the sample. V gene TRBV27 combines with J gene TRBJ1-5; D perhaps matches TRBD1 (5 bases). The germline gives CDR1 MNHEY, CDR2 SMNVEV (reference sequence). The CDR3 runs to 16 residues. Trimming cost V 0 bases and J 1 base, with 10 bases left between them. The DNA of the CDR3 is TGTGCCAGCAGTTTATCCGGGGGAGCGAGCAATCAGCCCCAGCATTTT. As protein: CASSLSGGASNQPQHF.

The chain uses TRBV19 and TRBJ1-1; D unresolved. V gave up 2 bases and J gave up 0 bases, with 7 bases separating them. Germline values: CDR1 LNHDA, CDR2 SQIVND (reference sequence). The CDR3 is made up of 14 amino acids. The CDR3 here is CASSINSLNTEAFF. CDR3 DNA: TGTGCCAGTAGTATAAACAGTTTGAACACTGAAGCTTTCTTT.

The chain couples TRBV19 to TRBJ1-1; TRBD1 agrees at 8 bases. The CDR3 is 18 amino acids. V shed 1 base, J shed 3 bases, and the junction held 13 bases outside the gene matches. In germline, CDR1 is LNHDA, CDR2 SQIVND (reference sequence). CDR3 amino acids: CASSIAGLGQGAYTEAFF. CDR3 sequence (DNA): TGTGCCAGTAGTATAGCCGGGCTGGGTCAGGGGGCCTACACTGAAGCTTTCTTT. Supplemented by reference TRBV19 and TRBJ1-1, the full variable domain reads DGGITQSPKYLFRKEGQNVTLSCEQNLNHDAMYWYRQDPGQGLRLIYYSQIVNDFQKGDIAEGYSVSREKKESFPLTVTSAQKNPTAFYLCASSIAGLGQGAYTEAFFGQGTRLTVV.

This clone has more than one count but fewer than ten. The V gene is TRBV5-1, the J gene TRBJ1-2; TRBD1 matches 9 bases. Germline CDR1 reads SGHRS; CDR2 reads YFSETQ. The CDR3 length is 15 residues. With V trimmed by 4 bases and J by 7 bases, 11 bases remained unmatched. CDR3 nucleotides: TGCGCCAGCAGCGAAGGACAGGGGTCCTTGGGTGGCTACACCTTC. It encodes CASSEGQGSLGGYTF.

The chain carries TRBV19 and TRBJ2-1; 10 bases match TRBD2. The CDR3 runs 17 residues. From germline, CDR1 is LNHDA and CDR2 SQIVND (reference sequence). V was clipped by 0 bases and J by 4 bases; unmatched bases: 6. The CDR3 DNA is TGTGCCAGTAGTATAGATTTAGCGGGAGGCCCATACAATGAGCAGTTCTTC. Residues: CASSIDLAGGPYNEQFF.

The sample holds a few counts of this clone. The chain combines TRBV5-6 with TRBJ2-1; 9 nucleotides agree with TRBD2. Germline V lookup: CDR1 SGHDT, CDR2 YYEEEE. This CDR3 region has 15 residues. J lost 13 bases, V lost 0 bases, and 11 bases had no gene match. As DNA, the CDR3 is TGTGCCAGCAGCTTGGAGGCGGGAGGGCCGAGGATTCAGTTCTTC. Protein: CASSLEAGGPRIQFF.

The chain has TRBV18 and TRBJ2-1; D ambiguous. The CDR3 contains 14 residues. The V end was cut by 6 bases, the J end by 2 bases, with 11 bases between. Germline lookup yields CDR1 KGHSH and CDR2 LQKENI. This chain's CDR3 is CASSPNLPYNEQFF. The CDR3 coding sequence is TGTGCCAGCTCGCCGAACCTACCCTACAATGAGCAGTTCTTC.

The CDR3 reads CASSPYDSPRTIANEQFF. DNA of the CDR3: TGTGCCAGCTCACCATATGATTCACCGCGGACAATCGCCAATGAGCAGTTCTTC. This chain links TRBV18 with TRBJ2-1; perhaps TRBD1 as D (5 bases). This CDR3 region has 18 residues. Trimming removed 2 bases at V and 6 bases at J, with 23 bases between. CDR1 is KGHSH and CDR2 is LQKENI in the germline V gene.

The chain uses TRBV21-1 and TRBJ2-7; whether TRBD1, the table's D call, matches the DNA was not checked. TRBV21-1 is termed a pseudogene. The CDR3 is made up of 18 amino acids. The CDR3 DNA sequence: TGTGCCAGCAGCAAAGCCCTATTTTACGGGACAATCGTATACGAGCAGTACTTC. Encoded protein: CASSKALFYGTIVYEQYF.

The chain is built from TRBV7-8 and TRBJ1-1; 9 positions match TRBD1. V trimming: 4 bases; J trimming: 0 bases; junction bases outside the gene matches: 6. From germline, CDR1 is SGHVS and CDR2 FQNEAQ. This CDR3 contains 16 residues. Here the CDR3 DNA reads TGTGCCAGCAGCTACCCACAGGGGGCGGTGAACACTGAAGCTTTCTTT. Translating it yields CASSYPQGAVNTEAFF. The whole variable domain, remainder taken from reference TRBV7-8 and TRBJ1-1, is GAGVSQSPRYKVAKRGQDVALRCDPISGHVSLFWYQQALGQGPEFLTYFQNEAQLDKSGLPSDRFFAERPEGSVSTLKIQRTQQEDSAVYLCASSYPQGAVNTEAFFGQGTRLTVV.

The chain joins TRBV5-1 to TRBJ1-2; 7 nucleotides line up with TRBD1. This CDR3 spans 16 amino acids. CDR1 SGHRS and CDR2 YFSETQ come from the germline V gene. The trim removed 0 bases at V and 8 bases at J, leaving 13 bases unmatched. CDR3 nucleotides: TGCGCCAGCAGCTTGGAATCCGGGACAGCCGTTATCGGCTACACCTTC. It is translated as CASSLESGTAVIGYTF.

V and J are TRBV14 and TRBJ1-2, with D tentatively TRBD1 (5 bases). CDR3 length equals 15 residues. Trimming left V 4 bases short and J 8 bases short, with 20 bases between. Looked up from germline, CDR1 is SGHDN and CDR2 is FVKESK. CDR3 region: CASSRHAGDLTGYTF. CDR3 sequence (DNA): TGTGCCAGCAGCCGACATGCGGGGGACCTAACGGGCTACACCTTC.